This T cell receptor beta chain appears in the sequencing data of a study of early T cells in non-severe SARS-CoV-2 infection. For the study at large: Sequencing used unsorted whole-blood bulk RNA, so chains lack pairing.

This clonotype appeared a few times. Unique molecular identifiers were added to individual cDNA molecules. TCRdb independently ran MiXCR on the 5' RACE reads; one entry per CDR3 protein. The data show about 52,000 distinct CDR3 sequences, 11% seen once. Trimming took off 0 bases at V and 7 bases at J, with 5 bases between the two ends. CDR3 length: 12 residues. Germline-derived CDR1 and CDR2 are LGHNA and YNFKEQ. This chain uses TRBV4-2 with TRBJ2-3; no clear D gene. The sequenced material came from whole blood. This receptor was identified in an adult who was a healthcare worker with PCR-confirmed SARS-CoV-2 infection or an uninfected control (not recorded which). CDR3 nucleotides: TGTGCCAGCAGCCAAGAAAGGTATACGCAGTATTTT. Translation gives CASSQERYTQYF.